A selection of T cell receptor beta chains follows, all from one sample in a study of Ad26.COV2.S vaccination and SARS-CoV-2 variants. Assay used: immunoSEQ multiplex PCR; TCRdb lists only in-frame clones, some missing. Of about 350,000 clones in the sample, about 90% are singletons; the top ten hold about 3.9%. This material consisted of peripheral blood, taken after recovery from COVID-19. The receptors stem from a human donor who had recovered from COVID-19. CDR3s include the opening cysteine and the closing phenylalanine or tryptophan. The D gene is left open where the match is weak. Rows may omit the clone size; those that give it use once, few, many or a size class.

clone_size,v_call,j_call,d_call,cdr3_nt,cdr3_aa
-,TRBV29-1,TRBJ2-1,TRBD2,TGCAGCGTTGAAATCCCAGCGGGGGGGCCTCGTTACAATGAGCAGTTCTTC,CSVEIPAGGPRYNEQFF
-,TRBV2,TRBJ1-3,-,TGTGCCAGCACCCTTGGGACGTCCCGCTCTGGAAACACCATATATTTT,CASTLGTSRSGNTIYF
-,TRBV27,TRBJ1-2,-,TGTGCCAGCAGTTTAGATGGACTCCGCTATGGCTACACCTTC,CASSLDGLRYGYTF
-,TRBV5-4,TRBJ2-1,TRBD2,TGTGCCAGCAGCTTGGCCGTAGGGGCGGGGGGACTCCGCTCCTACAATGAGCAGTTCTTC,CASSLAVGAGGLRSYNEQFF
-,TRBV7-2,TRBJ1-2,-,TGTGCCAGCAGTCGGGACGGAAACTATGGCTACACCTTC,CASSRDGNYGYTF
-,TRBV6-5,TRBJ2-5,-,TGTGCCAGCAGTTATGGCAGCGGAACGGAGACCCAGTACTTC,CASSYGSGTETQYF
-,TRBV5-4,TRBJ2-6,-,TGTGCCAGCAGCTGGGGTGGAGGGGACTCTGGGGCCAACGTCCTGACTTTC,CASSWGGGDSGANVLTF
-,TRBV25-1,TRBJ1-3,-,TGTGCCAGCAGCCCTATGGGGGCATCTGGAAACACCATATATTTT,CASSPMGASGNTIYF
-,TRBV19,TRBJ1-6,-,TGTGCCAGTAGTAACACAGGGTGGAATTCACCCCTCCACTTT,CASSNTGWNSPLHF
-,TRBV6-1,TRBJ1-2,-,TGTGCCAGCAGTGAAGAGCGCGCTGGGTGGGCGGGCTACACCTTC,CASSEERAGWAGYTF
-,TRBV11-2,TRBJ2-7,-,TGTGCCAGCGGCAAAGGGGGCGAGCAGTACTTC,CASGKGGEQYF
-,TRBV7-2,TRBJ2-5,TRBD2,TGTGCCAGCAGCTTAGCGCTGTCTAGCGGGGGGAAGACCCAGTACTTC,CASSLALSSGGKTQYF
-,TRBV5-1,TRBJ1-3,-,TGCGCCAGCAGCTTCGGGGACTCTGGAAACACCATATATTTT,CASSFGDSGNTIYF
-,TRBV4-1,TRBJ2-7,-,TGCGCCAGCAGCCAAGACATGCGGGCCTACGAGCAGTACTTC,CASSQDMRAYEQYF
-,TRBV27,TRBJ1-1,-,TGTGCCAGCAGACAGAATCCTATGAACACTGAAGCTTTCTTT,CASRQNPMNTEAFF
-,TRBV3-1/TRBV3-2,TRBJ2-3,TRBD2,TGTGCCAGCAGCTACACCCCGGGACTAGCGGGGGGGCCCAGGAGGGATACGCAGTATTTT,CASSYTPGLAGGPRRDTQYF
-,TRBV19,TRBJ1-2,TRBD1,TGTGCCAGTAGACATAACAGGGGGCTCGGGTATGGCTACACCTTC,CASRHNRGLGYGYTF
-,TRBV11-1,TRBJ1-5,-,TGTGCCAGCAGCTTGCGTGGGAGCAATCAGCCCCAGCATTTT,CASSLRGSNQPQHF
-,TRBV5-1,TRBJ1-1,-,TGCGCCAGCAGCTTGCGATCGGGGGGCACTGAAGCTTTCTTT,CASSLRSGGTEAFF
-,TRBV5-1,TRBJ2-3,-,TGCGCCAGCAGCTTGGAGGGCGGGGCTAGCACAGATACGCAGTATTTT,CASSLEGGASTDTQYF
-,TRBV5-1,TRBJ2-2,-,TGCGCCAGCAGCGGACTTATGGGGACAACGAACACCGGGGAGCTGTTTTTT,CASSGLMGTTNTGELFF
-,TRBV4-1,TRBJ1-4,-,TGCGCCAGCAGCCAGGGAGACAGAGCAACTAATGAAAAACTGTTTTTT,CASSQGDRATNEKLFF
once,TRBV25-1,TRBJ1-1,-,TGTGCCAGCAGTCCGGGACACCTTAACACTGAAGCTTTCTTT,CASSPGHLNTEAFF
once,TRBV3-1/TRBV3-2,TRBJ2-2,-,TGTGCCAGCAGCCGGTCCGGGGAGCTGTTTTTT,CASSRSGELFF
once,TRBV10-1,TRBJ2-3,TRBD2,TGCGCCAGCAGTGATCTCTTCGGGGGGACTAATACGCAGTATTTT,CASSDLFGGTNTQYF
-,TRBV18,TRBJ1-2,-,TGTGCCAGCTCACCCACCCTCCGACGGGGTTCGGATGGCTACACCTTC,CASSPTLRRGSDGYTF
-,TRBV6-5,TRBJ1-1,-,TGTGCCAGCAGCACGGGACTGGACACTGAAGCTTTCTTT,CASSTGLDTEAFF
-,TRBV25-1,TRBJ1-4,-,TGTGCCAGCAGTGGAGTTGAAAAACTGTTTTTT,CASSGVEKLFF
few,TRBV25-1,TRBJ1-6,-,TGTGCCAGCTCCGGGAGCTCCTATAATTCACCCCTCCACTTT,CASSGSSYNSPLHF
-,TRBV18,TRBJ2-1,-,TGTGCCAGCTCACGGACTCAAGGGAATGAGCAGTTCTTC,CASSRTQGNEQFF
-,TRBV9,TRBJ2-7,-,TGTGCCAGCAGCGTAGGGTCCGAGCAGTACTTC,CASSVGSEQYF
-,TRBV6-5,TRBJ1-5,-,TGTGCCAGCAGTCCCGATCGCAATCAGCCCCAGCATTTT,CASSPDRNQPQHF
-,TRBV10-3,TRBJ1-1,-,TGTGCCATCATGGAGGGGCCGGTTTTTAACACTGAAGCTTTCTTT,CAIMEGPVFNTEAFF
-,TRBV7-9,TRBJ2-3,-,TGTGCCAGCAGCCCATACGAGGGCGGAAGCACAGATACGCAGTATTTT,CASSPYEGGSTDTQYF
-,TRBV7-9,TRBJ2-7,-,TGTGCCAGCAGCTTGGGGAAATCCTACGAGCAGTACTTC,CASSLGKSYEQYF
-,TRBV6-1,TRBJ1-6,-,TGTGCCAGCAGTGAAGCGCGTATCCCTCCAACGAGAAATTCACCCCTCCACTTT,CASSEARIPPTRNSPLHF
-,TRBV6-5,TRBJ1-6,-,TGTGCCAGCAGCCGCCGGGACGGCTCCTCCCCGGCCCTCCACTTT,CASSRRDGSSPALHF
once,TRBV6-2/TRBV6-3,TRBJ1-2,TRBD1,TGTGCCAGCAGTTACCTAACAGGGGGCGACGGCTACACCTTC,CASSYLTGGDGYTF
-,TRBV7-2,TRBJ2-4,TRBD1,TGTGCCAGCAGTCTGACAGGGGTGCAAAACATTCAGTACTTC,CASSLTGVQNIQYF